Listed here are 23 T cell receptor beta chains from one sample, sequenced in a study of neurological immune-mediated disorders. Each CDR3 protein gets one entry after TCRdb re-called the 5' RACE reads with MiXCR. The data hold about 77,000 distinct CDR3 sequences, with around 9.9% observed a single time. Sample: PBMCs. The receptors were sampled from a man aged 50 to 59 in good health.

This clonotype was recorded many times. The chain links TRBV28 to TRBJ2-1, with D unclear. Between the trimmed V and J ends, which lost 10 bases and 4 bases, there was a span of 8 bases. The CDR3 is 11 amino acids. CDR1 is MDHEN, CDR2 SYDVKM, per germline. Written as DNA, the CDR3 is TGTGCCACCTTCTCGTACAATGAGCAGTTCTTC. Its protein product is CATFSYNEQFF.

A note on this clonotype: One base away lies a much larger clone, so this may be a sequencing read error. CDR3 protein: CASSYTQVAYEQYF. For the CDR3, the DNA is TGTGCCAGCAGTTATACACAGGTGGCCTACGAGCAGTACTTC. The chain combines TRBV6-5 with TRBJ2-7; D is possibly TRBD1 (5 bases). Looked up from germline, CDR1 is MNHEY and CDR2 is SVGAGI. V lost 3 bases and J 2 bases, leaving 11 bases between the germline ends. This CDR3 is built from 14 residues.

The sample holds many counts of this clonotype. V is TRBV5-5 and J is TRBJ2-2, with 7 bases matching TRBD1. This CDR3 region has 16 residues. Germline V gives CDR1 SGHKS, CDR2 YYEKEE (reference sequence). V was clipped by 2 bases and J by 5 bases; unmatched bases: 9. CDR3 DNA sequence: TGTGCCAGCAGCTTTATTAGGACAGGAGTAACCGGGGAGCTGTTTTTT. Translating it yields CASSFIRTGVTGELFF.

This clonotype was seen ten or more times. This rearrangement joins TRBV20-1 to TRBJ2-3; TRBD1 matches 10 bases. This CDR3 has 16 amino acids. Looked up from germline, CDR1 is DFQATT and CDR2 is SNEGSKA (reference sequence). Losses at the gene ends were 3 bases for V and 4 bases for J; bases not matched to a gene: 10. Here the CDR3 reads CSARTGGAGYADTQYF. The CDR3 DNA sequence: TGCAGTGCTAGGACAGGGGGCGCAGGGTATGCAGATACGCAGTATTTT.

This clonotype was picked up many times. This chain joins TRBV5-1 and TRBJ2-7, with 15 nucleotides matching TRBD2. CDR3 length: 15 residues. V lost 3 bases, J lost 7 bases, and 5 bases stayed unmatched. Germline V lookup: CDR1 SGHRS, CDR2 YFSETQ. In DNA form, the CDR3 reads TGCGCCAGCAGCTCCGACGGACTAGCGGGGGGGGAGCAGTACTTC. It translates to CASSSDGLAGGEQYF.

This clonotype occurred many times. The chain uses TRBV2 and TRBJ2-1, with 11 bases identical to TRBD1. The CDR3 length is 17 residues. In germline, CDR1 is SNHLY, CDR2 FYNNEI. J lost 5 bases, V lost 11 bases, and 17 bases had no gene match. CDR3 sequence (DNA): TGTGCCTGGCACACCGGGACAGGGGGTAAGATTAACAATGAGCAGTTCTTC. This gives the protein CAWHTGTGGKINNEQFF.

This clonotype was seen repeatedly, ten times or more. V gene TRBV15 combines with J gene TRBJ1-5; D gene ambiguous. The ends were cut back, 0 bases at V and 4 bases at J, with 4 bases in the middle. Germline V gene lookup returns CDR1 LNHNV and CDR2 YYDKDF (reference sequence). CDR3 length: 13 amino acids. The CDR3 reads CATSRERNQPQHF. Here the CDR3 DNA reads TGTGCCACCAGCAGAGAGAGAAATCAGCCCCAGCATTTT.

This clonotype showed up many times. The chain joins TRBV7-2 to TRBJ2-7, with D tentatively TRBD2 (5 bases). Between the trimmed V and J ends, which lost 1 base and 6 bases, there was a span of 10 bases. CDR1 and CDR2 from the germline V gene are SGHTA and FQGNSA. The CDR3 is 13 amino acids. This CDR3 is CASSLVARGEQYF. The CDR3 DNA follows: TGTGCCAGCAGCTTAGTGGCTCGGGGCGAGCAGTACTTC.

This clonotype has a count of ten or more. The V gene is TRBV10-3, the J gene TRBJ2-2, with D perhaps given as TRBD1 or TRBD2 (5 bases each). The CDR3 extends over 15 amino acids. Germline values: CDR1 ENHRY, CDR2 SYGVKD. The V gene lost 10 bases and the J gene lost 0 bases, with 15 bases spanning the gap. CDR3 nucleotides: TGTGCCACCTTTGGGGGTAACGCGAACACCGGGGAGCTGTTTTTT. It is translated as CATFGGNANTGELFF.

This clonotype was seen ten or more times. V is TRBV29-1 and J is TRBJ2-7, with D possibly matching TRBD1 (5 bases). CDR1 is SQVTM, CDR2 ANQGSEA, per germline. Trimming took off 4 bases at V and 0 bases at J, with 10 bases between the two ends. The CDR3 runs to 13 residues. CDR3 DNA: TGCAGCGTTGGGACACTCAACTCCTACGAGCAGTACTTC. Translation gives CSVGTLNSYEQYF.

This clonotype was detected many times. This chain uses TRBV12-3 or TRBV12-4 with TRBJ2-6; D remains ambiguous. The V gene lost 6 bases and the J gene lost 1 base, with 16 bases spanning the gap. This CDR3 contains 17 residues. The CDR3 loop is CASSSQASGSGANVLTF. The DNA for the CDR3 is TGTGCCAGCAGCTCCCAAGCTTCAGGTTCTGGGGCCAACGTCCTGACTTTC.

This clonotype was recorded many times. The rearrangement links TRBV4-2 to TRBJ1-1, with D tentatively TRBD1 (6 bases). Germline V gives CDR1 LGHNA, CDR2 YNFKEQ. The CDR3 runs 15 residues. V lost 7 bases and J lost 0, with 15 bases in between. The CDR3 coding sequence is TGTGCCAGCACTCAAGGTACAGGGCTGAACACTGAAGCTTTCTTT. It is translated as CASTQGTGLNTEAFF.

There are many counts of this clonotype. This chain links TRBV28 with TRBJ2-5; D unclear. The CDR3 loop spans 12 amino acids. Trimming removed 6 bases from V and 6 bases from J, with 11 bases in between. CDR1 is MDHEN, CDR2 SYDVKM, per germline. CDR3 sequence reads: CASSPRFKTQYF. In DNA, the CDR3 is TGTGCCAGCAGCCCGAGATTTAAGACCCAGTACTTC.

This clonotype was seen at least ten times. This chain uses TRBV7-2 with TRBJ1-1; 7 bases map to TRBD1. With V trimmed by 7 bases and J by 6 bases, 14 bases remained unmatched. CDR1 and CDR2 (germline): SGHTA, FQGNSA. CDR3 length equals 15 residues. This CDR3 reads CASTREGRGKSEAFF. CDR3 DNA sequence: TGTGCCAGCACCAGGGAAGGCAGGGGGAAATCTGAAGCTTTCTTT.

This clonotype was counted many times. This chain uses TRBV9 with TRBJ2-1, with 13 positions matching TRBD2. This CDR3 has 15 residues. The V gene end was trimmed by 0 bases and the J gene end by 9 bases; junction bases not matched to a gene: 3. Per germline, CDR1 SGDLS and CDR2 YYNGEE. CDR3 in DNA: TGTGCCAGCAGCGTAGCCGGGACTAGCGGGGTTGAGCAGTTCTTC. Amino acid sequence: CASSVAGTSGVEQFF. Full variable domain (missing parts from reference TRBV9 and TRBJ2-1): DSGVTQTPKHLITATGQRVTLRCSPRSGDLSVYWYQQSLDQGLQFLIQYYNGEERAKGNILERFSAQQFPDLHSELNLSSLELGDSALYFCASSVAGTSGVEQFFGPGTRLTVL.

In its sample, this clonotype was seen many times. The rearrangement links TRBV20-1 to TRBJ2-3; 14 nucleotides match TRBD2. Germline-derived CDR1 and CDR2 are DFQATT and SNEGSKA (reference sequence). The CDR3 loop spans 17 amino acids. V dropped 3 bases and J dropped 4; count of bases not matched to a gene: 9. CDR3 nucleotide sequence: TGCAGTGCTAGTCCCTGGGGACTAGCGGGAGTGGCAGATACGCAGTATTTT. The encoded protein is CSASPWGLAGVADTQYF.

This clonotype was picked up many times. The gene calls are TRBV18 and TRBJ2-1; D may be TRBD2 (6 bases). The V gene lost 4 bases and the J gene lost 1 base, with 11 bases spanning the gap. The germline CDR1 and CDR2 sequences are KGHSH and LQKENI. CDR3 size: 15 residues. This CDR3 reads CASSLLGTSYNEQFF. The CDR3 nucleotides read TGTGCCAGCTCACTACTTGGGACTTCCTACAATGAGCAGTTCTTC.

There are many counts of this clonotype. V and J are TRBV7-9 and TRBJ2-5; the D gene is possibly TRBD1 (5 bases). The CDR3 spans 15 residues. In germline, CDR1 is SEHNR, CDR2 FQNEAQ (reference sequence). V lost 3 bases to trimming and J lost 2 bases, with 13 bases between them. The CDR3 DNA is TGTGCCAGCAGCTTCGTCAGGAAGGGGCAAGAGACCCAGTACTTC. It translates to CASSFVRKGQETQYF.

This clonotype was seen ten or more times. The chain uses TRBV4-3 and TRBJ1-5; D uncertain. The CDR3 spans 15 residues. V gave up 4 bases and J gave up 0 bases, with 10 bases separating them. Germline CDR1 is LGHNA and CDR2 is YSLEER. The CDR3 sequence is CASSRTRISNQPQHF. The CDR3 region has the DNA TGCGCCAGCAGCCGTACTAGAATTAGCAATCAGCCCCAGCATTTT.

This clonotype was detected many times. The chain couples TRBV28 to TRBJ1-5; D possibly corresponds to TRBD1 (6 bases). V lost 3 bases and J lost 2, with 14 bases in between. CDR1 and CDR2 from the germline V gene are MDHEN and SYDVKM. The CDR3 is made up of 16 amino acids. In DNA, the CDR3 is TGTGCCAGCAGTTTTGCGGGGGGCGCCGGCAATCAGCCCCAGCATTTT. This encodes CASSFAGGAGNQPQHF.

In its sample, this clonotype was seen many times. This chain uses TRBV25-1 with TRBJ2-5; perhaps TRBD2 as D (5 bases). V was cut by 6 bases and J by 3 bases, with 5 bases left in between. Per the germline V gene, CDR1 is MGHDK and CDR2 is SYGVNS. The CDR3 spans 11 residues. CDR3 amino acids: CASREEETQYF. CDR3 bases: TGTGCCAGCAGGGAGGAAGAGACCCAGTACTTC. Full variable domain (rest looked up from reference TRBV25-1 and TRBJ2-5): EADIYQTPRYLVIGTGKKITLECSQTMGHDKMYWYQQDPGMELHLIHYSYGVNSTEKGDLSSESTVSRIRTEHFPLTLESARPSHTSQYLCASREEETQYFGPGTRLLVL.

This clonotype was counted at least ten times. V gene TRBV5-5 combines with J gene TRBJ1-5, with D perhaps TRBD1 (5 bases). The CDR3 consists of 13 residues. V was cut by 1 base and J by 4 bases, with 6 bases left in between. Germline V CDR1 and CDR2: SGHKS, YYEKEE (reference sequence). CDR3 loop: CASSLSGNQPQHF. The DNA of the CDR3 is TGTGCCAGCAGCTTGTCAGGGAATCAGCCCCAGCATTTT. The full variable domain, with the rest looked up from reference TRBV5-5 and TRBJ1-5, is DAGVTQSPTHLIKTRGQQVTLRCSPISGHKSVSWYQQVLGQGPQFIFQYYEKEERGRGNFPDRFSARQFPNYSSELNVNALLLGDSALYLCASSLSGNQPQHFGDGTRLSIL.

This clonotype was picked up many times. This chain uses TRBV4-2 with TRBJ2-2; 7 nucleotides match TRBD2. J gave up 4 bases and V 4 bases, and 9 bases lay outside the gene matches. Germline CDR1 reads LGHNA; CDR2 reads YNFKEQ. This CDR3 contains 16 residues. The CDR3 DNA follows: TGTGCCAGCAGCCGCGGGGGACTAAGCGGCACCGGGGAGCTGTTTTTT. This sequence encodes CASSRGGLSGTGELFF.